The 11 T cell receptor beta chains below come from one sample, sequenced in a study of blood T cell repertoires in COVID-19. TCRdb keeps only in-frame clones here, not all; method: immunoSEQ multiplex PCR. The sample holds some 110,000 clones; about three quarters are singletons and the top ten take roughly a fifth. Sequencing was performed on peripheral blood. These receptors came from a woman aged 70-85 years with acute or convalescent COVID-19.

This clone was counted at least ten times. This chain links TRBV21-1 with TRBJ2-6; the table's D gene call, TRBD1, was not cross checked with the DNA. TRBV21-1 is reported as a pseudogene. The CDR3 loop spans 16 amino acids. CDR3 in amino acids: CASSERDRERSNVLTF. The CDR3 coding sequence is TGTGCCAGCAGCGAGCGGGACAGGGAGAGGTCCAACGTCCTGACTTTC.

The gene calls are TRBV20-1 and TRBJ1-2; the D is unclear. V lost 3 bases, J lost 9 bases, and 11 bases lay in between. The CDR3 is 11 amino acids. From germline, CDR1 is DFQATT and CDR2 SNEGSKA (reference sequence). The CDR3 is CSARGDLRYTF. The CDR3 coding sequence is TGCAGTGCTAGGGGAGACCTGCGCTACACCTTC.

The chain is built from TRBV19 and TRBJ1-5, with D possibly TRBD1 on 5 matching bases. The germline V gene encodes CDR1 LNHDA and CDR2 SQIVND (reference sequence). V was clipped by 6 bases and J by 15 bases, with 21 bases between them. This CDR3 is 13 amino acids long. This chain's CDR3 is CASSTTPGLPGHF. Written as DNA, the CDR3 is TGTGCCAGTAGCACCACCCCGGGACTCCCAGGGCATTTT.

The CDR3 nucleotides are TGTGCCTGGAGTGTCGGCAGGGCGGCTGGAAACACCATATATTTT. This gives the protein CAWSVGRAAGNTIYF. The rearrangement joins TRBV30 to TRBJ1-3; tentatively, D is TRBD1 (5 bases). Germline V gives CDR1 GTSNPN, CDR2 SVGIG (reference sequence). The CDR3 contains 15 residues. V was pared by 0 bases and J by 2 bases, with 11 bases between.

CDR3 nucleotides: TGTGCCAGCAGCCAAGGGACAGTCTATTCACCCCTCCACTTT. This codes for CASSQGTVYSPLHF. The V call is TRBV11-2, the J call TRBJ1-6; TRBD1 matches 7 bases. The CDR3 spans 14 residues. Trimming at V came to 5 bases and at J to 8 bases, leaving 6 bases not matched to a gene. Per the germline V gene, CDR1 is SGHAT and CDR2 is FQNNGV.

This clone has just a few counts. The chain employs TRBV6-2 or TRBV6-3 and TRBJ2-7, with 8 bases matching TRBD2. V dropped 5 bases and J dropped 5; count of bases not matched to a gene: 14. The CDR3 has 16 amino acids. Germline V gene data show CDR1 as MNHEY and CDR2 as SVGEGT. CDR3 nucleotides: TGTGCCAGCAGTCGGGGGGGGGCAGGGCCTTCCCACGAGCAGTACTTC. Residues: CASSRGGAGPSHEQYF.

Here the CDR3 DNA reads TGTGCCAGTAGTACGACTAGCGGGGGGACGTACACCGGGGAGCTGTTTTTT. As protein: CASSTTSGGTYTGELFF. The V gene is TRBV19, the J gene TRBJ2-2, with 13 bases aligning to TRBD2. V lost 4 bases to trimming and J lost 3 bases; unmatched junction nucleotides: 5. The germline CDR1 and CDR2 sequences are LNHDA and SQIVND (reference sequence). The CDR3 contains 17 residues.

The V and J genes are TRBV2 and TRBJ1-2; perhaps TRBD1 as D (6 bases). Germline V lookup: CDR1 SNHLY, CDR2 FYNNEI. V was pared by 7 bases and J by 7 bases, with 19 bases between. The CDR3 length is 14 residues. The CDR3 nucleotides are TGTGCCAGCACCCAGCGGGGGGCGGTCGTTGGCTACACCTTC. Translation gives CASTQRGAVVGYTF.

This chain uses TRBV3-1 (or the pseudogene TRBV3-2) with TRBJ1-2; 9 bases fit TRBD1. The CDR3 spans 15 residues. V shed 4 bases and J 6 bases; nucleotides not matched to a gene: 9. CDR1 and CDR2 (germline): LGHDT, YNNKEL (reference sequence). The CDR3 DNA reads TGTGCCAGCAGCCCAGAGACAGGGGGAAAGGATGGCTACACCTTC. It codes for CASSPETGGKDGYTF.

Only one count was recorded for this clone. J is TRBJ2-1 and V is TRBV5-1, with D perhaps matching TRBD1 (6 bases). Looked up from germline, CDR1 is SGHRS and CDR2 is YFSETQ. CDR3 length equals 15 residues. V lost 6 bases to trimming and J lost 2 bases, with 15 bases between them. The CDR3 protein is CASTERDKTYNEQFF. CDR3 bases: TGCGCCAGCACCGAACGGGACAAAACCTACAATGAGCAGTTCTTC.

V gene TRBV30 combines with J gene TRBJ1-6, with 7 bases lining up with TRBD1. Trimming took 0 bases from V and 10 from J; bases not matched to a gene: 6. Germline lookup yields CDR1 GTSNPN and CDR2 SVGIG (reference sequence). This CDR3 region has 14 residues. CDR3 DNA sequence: TGTGCCTGGAGTGTAAAGGGGGCGGACTCACCCCTCCACTTT. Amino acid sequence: CAWSVKGADSPLHF.